The 19 T cell receptor beta chains in this list originate from one sample, sequenced in a study of regulatory T cells in long-lasting Graves disease (dated by TCRdb to 2020 to 2022). The sample's time point label, in plain terms: newly diagnosed GD, antithyroid drugs for less than 3 months. For both TCR sequencing and RNA sequencing, RNA was extracted from PBMCs in TRIzol. Libraries were built with multiplex PCR. Instrument used: Illumina HiSeq 4000. TCR beta libraries were built with iRepertoire HTBI primers and Arm-PCR amplification of CDR3 regions. TCRdb cleaned the public reads at Q25 with fastp, built clones with MiXCR and kept in-frame beta chains. Duplicate CDR3 protein sequences are folded into a single record with the most common DNA and genes. Recorded for this sample are approximately 390,000 distinct CDR3 sequences; 15% to 20% of them occurred a single time. The top ten constitute roughly a fifth of the sample.

The same specimen was also included in a second study, on T cells in Graves' hyperthyroidism and ophthalmopathy.

Here the sequenced sample was peripheral blood mononuclear cells (PBMCs), taken at new diagnosis, from a patient treated with antithyroid drugs. The receptors here all came from a woman aged 18-30 years with Graves disease. Donor details come from another sample of the same person, matched by shared clones.

In this sample, this clonotype turned up many times. The DNA of the CDR3 is TGTGCCAGCGCAACATTCGGGGGCTACACCTTC. Encoded protein: CASATFGGYTF. The J gene is TRBJ1-2, the V gene TRBV12-3 or TRBV12-4; no firm D call. The CDR3 spans 11 residues. V was shortened by 8 bases and J by 8 bases, with 12 bases between the two germline ends.

The table lists this clonotype with many counts. This chain uses TRBV29-1 with TRBJ2-3; a weak D match, TRBD1 (6 bases). The V gene lost 0 bases and the J gene lost 2 bases, with 30 bases spanning the gap. This CDR3 region has 21 residues. Germline V gene data show CDR1 as SQVTM and CDR2 as ANQGSEA. The CDR3 DNA follows: TGCAGCGTTGAAGACCAGGGGCTCTCCGCTTCCGGGACACTCGTCACAGATACGCAGTATTTT. Translating gives CSVEDQGLSASGTLVTDTQYF.

In this sample, this clonotype turned up many times. The chain recombines TRBV2 with TRBJ1-2; D not certain. The V gene's germline CDR1 is SNHLY and CDR2 FYNNEI. This CDR3 has 12 residues. Trimming removed 0 bases from V and 14 bases from J, with 13 bases in between. This chain's CDR3 is CASSEAPTASTF. The CDR3 DNA is TGTGCCAGCAGTGAAGCTCCGACCGCGAGTACCTTC.

This clonotype was seen a few times. The chain couples TRBV7-4 to TRBJ1-2; 12 bases agree with TRBD1. The germline V gene has CDR1 SGHVT and CDR2 SQSDAQ. The CDR3 has 16 amino acids. The trim removed 5 bases at V and 7 bases at J, leaving 11 bases unmatched. The CDR3 loop reads CASSELNRDRGLGYTF. CDR3 DNA sequence: TGTGCCAGCAGCGAACTTAACCGGGACAGGGGGCTTGGCTACACCTTC.

CDR3 protein: CASSTRGQPQHF. The CDR3 DNA follows: TGTGCCAGCAGTACTCGGGGGCAGCCCCAGCATTTT. This rearrangement joins TRBV28 to TRBJ1-5; a possible D gene is TRBD1 (5 bases). The CDR3 extends over 12 amino acids. Germline CDR1 MDHEN, CDR2 SYDVKM. V lost 5 bases and J 7 bases, leaving 9 bases between the germline ends.

This clonotype has a handful of counts. The rearrangement uses TRBV18 and TRBJ1-6; 7 positions agree with TRBD1. V gave up 3 bases and J gave up 10 bases; unmatched junction bases: 18. Per the germline V gene, CDR1 is KGHSH and CDR2 is LQKENI. This CDR3 has 18 amino acids. This chain's CDR3 is CASSPTGGGTGAWSPLHF. The CDR3 DNA sequence: TGTGCCAGCTCACCCACCGGGGGAGGAACAGGGGCTTGGTCACCCCTCCACTTT.

About this clonotype itself: A read error is likely here: a far larger clone is one base away. The rearrangement joins TRBV10-3 to TRBJ2-1; TRBD1 matches at 7 bases. The CDR3 has 15 residues. CDR1 and CDR2 from the germline V gene are ENHRY and SYGVKD. J gave up 13 bases and V 5 bases, and 17 bases lay outside the gene matches. CDR3 DNA: TGTGCCATCAGTCCCGGGACCAAGCAGGGGGAGACCCAGTTCTTC. Its protein is CAISPGTKQGETQFF.

Only one count was recorded for this clonotype. This likely came from a read error, as a far larger clone is one base away. The rearrangement joins TRBV11-2 to TRBJ2-1; the match to TRBD2 covers 9 bases. The length of the CDR3 is 14 residues. V lost 10 bases to trimming and J lost 13 bases; unmatched junction nucleotides: 17. Germline lookup yields CDR1 SGHAT and CDR2 FQNNGV. The DNA for the CDR3 is TGTGCCACGCACCGCGGGAGGGGAAGAGAGACCCAGTTCTTC. The encoded protein is CATHRGRGRETQFF.

Concerning this clonotype: Being one base from a much bigger clone, this may be a read error. The CDR3 DNA is TGTGCCAGCAGTTTAGCACCGACAGGGGGTGCTTCCTTT. Protein product: CASSLAPTGGASF. This chain uses TRBV12-3 or TRBV12-4 with TRBJ1-1, with 9 bases identical to TRBD1. The CDR3 is 13 amino acids.

V and J are TRBV2 and TRBJ2-1, with a tentative D call TRBD2 (6 bases). Germline values: CDR1 SNHLY, CDR2 FYNNEI. This CDR3 contains 13 residues. Trimming stripped 5 bases from V and 8 bases from J, with 13 bases between. CDR3 coding DNA: TGTGCCAGCAGTTTGTCCGGGAGTGATGAGCAGTTCTTC. Residues: CASSLSGSDEQFF.

This clonotype was counted only a few times. The gene calls are TRBV5-8 and TRBJ2-3, with 10 bases lining up with TRBD1. The CDR3 runs to 16 residues. Germline CDR1 reads SGHTS; CDR2 reads YDEGEE. V shed 3 bases and J 4 bases; nucleotides not matched to a gene: 8. The CDR3: CASSSSPGQGSDTQYF. The CDR3 DNA reads TGTGCCAGCAGCTCCTCCCCGGGACAGGGGTCAGATACGCAGTATTTT.

In its sample, this clonotype was seen many times. The chain combines TRBV28 with TRBJ2-7; D unclear. CDR3 length equals 13 residues. The germline V gene has CDR1 MDHEN and CDR2 SYDVKM. Trimming took 5 bases from V and 0 from J, leaving 8 bases between them. DNA of the CDR3: TGTGCCAGCAGTATAAGCAGCTCCTACGAGCAGTACTTC. Translation gives CASSISSSYEQYF. Drawing the rest from reference TRBV28 and TRBJ2-7, the complete variable domain is DVKVTQSSRYLVKRTGEKVFLECVQDMDHENMFWYRQDPGLGLRLIYFSYDVKMKEKGDIPEGYSVSREKKERFSLILESASTNQTSMYLCASSISSSYEQYFGPGTRLTVT.

The chain has TRBV6-1 and TRBJ1-5; no clear D. Germline CDR1 reads MNHNS; CDR2 reads SASEGT. The CDR3 has 12 amino acids. The V gene lost 5 bases and the J gene lost 4 bases, with 6 bases spanning the gap. The CDR3: CASSPTNQPQHF. CDR3 sequence (DNA): TGTGCCAGCAGTCCAACTAATCAGCCCCAGCATTTT.

In its sample, this clonotype was seen many times. CDR3 nucleotides: TGTGCCAGCAGTTTTCCGGGGACAGGGGTACACGAGCAGTACTTC. Amino acid sequence: CASSFPGTGVHEQYF. The genes are TRBV27 and TRBJ2-7, with 10 nucleotides matching TRBD1. J lost 5 bases, V lost 3 bases, and 7 bases had no gene match. Germline V gene data show CDR1 as MNHEY and CDR2 as SMNVEV (reference sequence). The CDR3 spans 15 residues.

V and J are TRBV5-1 and TRBJ2-3; 7 bases align to TRBD1. The CDR3 consists of 17 residues. V lost 4 bases, J lost 0 bases, and 11 bases stayed unmatched. The germline gives CDR1 SGHRS, CDR2 YFSETQ. CDR3 amino acids: CASSLAGGQISTDTQYF. The CDR3 coding sequence is TGCGCCAGCAGCCTCGCAGGGGGACAGATTAGCACAGATACGCAGTATTTT.

In this sample, this clonotype turned up a few times. The chain couples TRBV20-1 to TRBJ1-1, with D perhaps TRBD1 (5 bases). CDR3 size: 13 residues. The V gene lost 6 bases and the J gene lost 3 bases, with 14 bases spanning the gap. Germline values: CDR1 DFQATT, CDR2 SNEGSKA (reference sequence). The CDR3 nucleotides read TGCAGTGCCGGGGTGAGGGGTGACACTGAAGCTTTCTTT. This gives the protein CSAGVRGDTEAFF.

This clonotype was picked up a small number of times. The V call is TRBV6-1, the J call TRBJ2-7; D possibly uses TRBD1 or TRBD2 (5 bases each). Trimming removed 6 bases from V and 3 bases from J, with 9 bases in between. The CDR3 consists of 12 residues. Germline CDR1 reads MNHNS; CDR2 reads SASEGT. Here the CDR3 DNA reads TGTGCCAGCAGGTGGGGGAACTACGAGCAGTACTTC. Translation gives CASRWGNYEQYF.

The sample holds many counts of this clonotype. V is TRBV5-1 and J is TRBJ2-7; weak D call: TRBD2 (5 bases). Germline loops: CDR1 SGHRS, CDR2 YFSETQ. The CDR3 contains 15 residues. The germline V and J ends were trimmed by 4 bases and 7 bases, with 21 bases remaining between them. The CDR3 loop is CASSPGVPRLGEQYF. The CDR3 region has the DNA TGCGCCAGCAGCCCCGGGGTCCCGCGGTTGGGGGAGCAGTACTTC.

This clonotype came up many times. This chain joins TRBV3-1 and TRBJ2-2; D might be TRBD1 (6 bases). Trimming cost V 1 base and J 7 bases, with 13 bases left between them. The CDR3 has 15 residues. Per germline, CDR1 LGHDT and CDR2 YNNKEL (reference sequence). The CDR3 nucleotides are TGTGCCAGCAGCCAAGTTACACAGGGTGGCGGGGAGCTGTTTTTT. Protein sequence: CASSQVTQGGGELFF.